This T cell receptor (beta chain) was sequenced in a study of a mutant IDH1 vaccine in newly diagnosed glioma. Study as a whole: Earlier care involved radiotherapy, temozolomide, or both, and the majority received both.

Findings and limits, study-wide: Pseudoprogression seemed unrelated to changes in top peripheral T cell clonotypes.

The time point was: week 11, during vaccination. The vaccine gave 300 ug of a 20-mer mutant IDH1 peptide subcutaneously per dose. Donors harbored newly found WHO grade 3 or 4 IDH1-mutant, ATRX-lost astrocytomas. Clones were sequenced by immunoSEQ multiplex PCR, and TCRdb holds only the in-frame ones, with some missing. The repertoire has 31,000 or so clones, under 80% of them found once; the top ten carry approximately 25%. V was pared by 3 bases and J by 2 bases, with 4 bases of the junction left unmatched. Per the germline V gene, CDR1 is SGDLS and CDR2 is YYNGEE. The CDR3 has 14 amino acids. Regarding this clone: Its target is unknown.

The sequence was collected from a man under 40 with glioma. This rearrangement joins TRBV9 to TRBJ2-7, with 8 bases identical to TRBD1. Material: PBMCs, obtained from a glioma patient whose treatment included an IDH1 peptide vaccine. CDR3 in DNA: TGTGCCAGCAGCGCTTACAGGGGGGCCTACGAGCAGTACTTC. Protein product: CASSAYRGAYEQYF.